Sequencing of this TCR beta chain was carried out in a study of blood T cell repertoires in COVID-19. Some clones are missing from TCRdb's copy, which holds only in-frame ones; the method was immunoSEQ multiplex PCR. This table has 10,000 or so clones, 75% to 90% appearing once. The sample consisted of peripheral blood. The origin of this receptor is a human donor in a cohort sampled during active COVID-19.

In DNA, the CDR3 is TGTGCCAGCTTAGCTAGTGGCACAGATACGCAGTATTTT. Encoded protein: CASLASGTDTQYF. The chain joins TRBV7-9 to TRBJ2-3; D remains unclear. Germline values: CDR1 SEHNR, CDR2 FQNEAQ (reference sequence). This CDR3 region has 13 residues. Trimming shortened V by 8 bases and J by 1 base, and 10 bases separated the two germline ends.